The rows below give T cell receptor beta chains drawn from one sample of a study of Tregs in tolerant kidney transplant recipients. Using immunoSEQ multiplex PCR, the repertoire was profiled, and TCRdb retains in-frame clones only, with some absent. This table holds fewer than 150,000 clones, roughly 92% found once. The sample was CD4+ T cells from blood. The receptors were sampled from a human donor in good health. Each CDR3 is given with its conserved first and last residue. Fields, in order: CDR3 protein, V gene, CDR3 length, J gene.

CDR3aa: CASSALRQSSYNEQFF; v_gene: TRBV6-1; len: 16; j_gene: TRBJ2-1
CDR3aa: CASSVASGRGDTQYF; v_gene: TRBV9; len: 15; j_gene: TRBJ2-3
CDR3aa: CASSEGGTGQETQYF; v_gene: TRBV10-1; len: 15; j_gene: TRBJ2-5
CDR3aa: CASSVATNTGELFF; v_gene: TRBV2; len: 14; j_gene: TRBJ2-2
CDR3aa: CASSSRARGGRETQYF; v_gene: TRBV11-2; len: 16; j_gene: TRBJ2-5
CDR3aa: CASSELASQETQYF; v_gene: TRBV6-4; len: 14; j_gene: TRBJ2-5
CDR3aa: CASSQGLLAGSSYEQYF; v_gene: TRBV4-1; len: 17; j_gene: TRBJ2-7
CDR3aa: CASSPTGVTTNEKLFF; v_gene: TRBV5-1; len: 16; j_gene: TRBJ1-4
CDR3aa: CASNLPGGQDTEAFF; v_gene: TRBV19; len: 15; j_gene: TRBJ1-1
CDR3aa: CASSLDLGQTLTYEQYF; v_gene: TRBV11-2; len: 17; j_gene: TRBJ2-7
CDR3aa: CASQGGLAGGRYNEQFF; v_gene: TRBV27; len: 17; j_gene: TRBJ2-1
CDR3aa: CSVRDTPREQYF; v_gene: TRBV29-1; len: 12; j_gene: TRBJ2-7
CDR3aa: CASRRVGPSYEQYF; v_gene: TRBV6-5; len: 14; j_gene: TRBJ2-7
CDR3aa: CASRDRATGELFF; v_gene: TRBV2; len: 13; j_gene: TRBJ2-2
CDR3aa: CASSDTAAANEKLFF; v_gene: TRBV19; len: 15; j_gene: TRBJ1-4
CDR3aa: CASSESLAPAGGLVF; v_gene: TRBV2; len: 15; j_gene: TRBJ2-1
CDR3aa: CASSRSGRVNTEAFF; v_gene: TRBV19; len: 15; j_gene: TRBJ1-1
CDR3aa: CASSPAGETQYF; v_gene: TRBV18; len: 12; j_gene: TRBJ2-5
CDR3aa: CASFQGHVKAFF; v_gene: TRBV6-5; len: 12; j_gene: TRBJ1-1
CDR3aa: CASSKPHDSSYEQYF; v_gene: TRBV21-1; len: 15; j_gene: TRBJ2-7
CDR3aa: CASSLTGSSYEQYF; v_gene: TRBV5-4; len: 14; j_gene: TRBJ2-7
CDR3aa: CATSRPLAGGLYTQYF; v_gene: TRBV15; len: 16; j_gene: TRBJ2-3
CDR3aa: CASSPLSDRGGSEQYF; v_gene: TRBV18; len: 16; j_gene: TRBJ2-7
CDR3aa: CASSLGQAANTGELFF; v_gene: TRBV5-1; len: 16; j_gene: TRBJ2-2
CDR3aa: CASSQALSAGKEKLFF; v_gene: TRBV4-1; len: 16; j_gene: TRBJ1-4
CDR3aa: CASSSRDRALYGYTF; v_gene: TRBV5-1; len: 15; j_gene: TRBJ1-2
CDR3aa: CASSPRGGQGHEQYF; v_gene: TRBV19; len: 15; j_gene: TRBJ2-7
CDR3aa: CASSYSGTEGRGEQFF; v_gene: TRBV11-1; len: 16; j_gene: TRBJ2-1
CDR3aa: CASSQPLQGHQPQHF; v_gene: TRBV4-1; len: 15; j_gene: TRBJ1-5
CDR3aa: CASSYSRGDTGELFF; v_gene: TRBV6-5; len: 15; j_gene: TRBJ2-2